Detailed here is one TCR beta chain. Germline CDR1 is SGHDT and CDR2 is YYEEEE. The CDR3 spans 16 residues. Trimming left V 0 bases short and J 2 bases short, with 13 bases between. This sample stems from a study of T cell repertoires in cytomegalovirus infection. Via MiXCR, TCRdb re-called the reads, giving one row per CDR3 protein. The sample contains about 600,000 distinct CDR3 sequences, approximately 25% of which appear only once. Source material: CD8+ T cells from PBMCs. V usage is TRBV5-6 and J usage is TRBJ2-3; possible D gene TRBD2, 5 bases. The clonotype originates from a human donor in good health (CMV status not recorded). Some clones in this sample may be carry-over from other donors' samples. The CDR3 nucleotides are TGTGCCAGCAGCTTGGCGATAGGAGGATACACAGATACGCAGTATTTT. The encoded protein is CASSLAIGGYTDTQYF.